Following are 2 T cell receptor beta chains from one sample sequenced in a study of cytotoxic CD8 clonotypes in ibrutinib-treated CLL (dated by TCRdb to about 2021). The sample's time point label, in plain terms: approximately eleven months on ibrutinib. Library construction relied on the immunoSEQ multiplex PCR assay. TCRdb provides this immuneACCESS table in a form limited to in-frame rearrangements. Some clones are lacking; in checked studies, under half of them reflect an unresolved V gene, and why the rest are absent is not known. The sample table records hundreds of thousands of clones; more than 75% of these occur just once. The top ten hold around 10% of the sample. Sequencing was performed on PBMCs, taken after 12 months of ibrutinib treatment. These receptors were collected from a human donor with chronic lymphocytic leukemia.

The chain combines TRBV28 with TRBJ2-3, with TRBD2 matching 8 bases. Germline trimming cut 2 bases from V and 4 bases from J; bases unmatched to any gene: 8. The CDR3 length is 16 residues. Germline values: CDR1 MDHEN, CDR2 SYDVKM. The CDR3 is CASSLPPGLGADTQYF. The CDR3, as DNA: TGTGCCAGCAGTTTACCACCGGGACTAGGTGCAGATACGCAGTATTTT.

The V gene is TRBV27, the J gene TRBJ1-6; D might be TRBD1 (6 bases). Germline CDR1 is MNHEY and CDR2 is SMNVEV (reference sequence). V shed 5 bases and J shed 10 bases, with 15 bases lying between them. The CDR3 has 14 residues. CDR3 sequence (DNA): TGTGCCAGCAGTAGAGGTTGGGACAAATCACCCCTCCACTTT. It specifies CASSRGWDKSPLHF.